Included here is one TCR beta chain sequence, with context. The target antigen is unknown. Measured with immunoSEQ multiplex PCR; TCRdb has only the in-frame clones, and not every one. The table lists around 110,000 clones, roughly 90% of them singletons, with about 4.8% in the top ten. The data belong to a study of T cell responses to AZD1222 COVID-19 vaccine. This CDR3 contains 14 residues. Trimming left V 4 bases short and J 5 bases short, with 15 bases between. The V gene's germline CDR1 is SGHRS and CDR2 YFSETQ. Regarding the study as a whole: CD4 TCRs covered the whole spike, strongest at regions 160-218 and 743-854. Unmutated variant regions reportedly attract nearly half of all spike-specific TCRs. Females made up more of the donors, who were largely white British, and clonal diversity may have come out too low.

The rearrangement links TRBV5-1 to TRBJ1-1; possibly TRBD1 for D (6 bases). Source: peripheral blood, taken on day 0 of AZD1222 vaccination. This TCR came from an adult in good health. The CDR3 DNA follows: TGCGCCAGCAGCGCGCGGACAGACGGGACTGAAGCTTTCTTT. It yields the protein CASSARTDGTEAFF.